This T cell receptor (beta chain) was identified during a study of blood T cell repertoires in COVID-19 (dated by TCRdb to about 2020). With regard to the full study: Collaborator samples came from the United States, Italy and Spain and covered acute and convalescent phases of COVID-19. The material from the prospective study consisted of cDNA or gDNA derived from T cells, B-cell-depleted T cells, or PBMCs. Subjects who had been exposed to COVID-19, were actively infected with it, or had recovered from it provided the deeply sampled blood TCRbeta repertoires that made up the dataset. A freely available public database, intended as a resource for researchers studying the immune response to SARS-CoV-2, is where the repertoires were released. Samples came from the ongoing ImmuneRACE study (first 160 participants) plus 1,254 subjects from 6 global collaborators. The sample metadata nearly always contained a de-identified subject ID, COVID-19 status, age in years and sex. HLA class I and class II types, where available, came from metadata supplied by the sample provider rather than from assay-based typing. Results the study describes overall, beyond this receptor: How much clinical and demographic metadata was included differed by source and by participant, and the metadata was provided uncurated.

Whole blood was collected in K2EDTA tubes by collaborating institutions according to the institutions' own protocols. Collaborator samples were shipped for TCRbeta analysis as frozen whole blood, isolated PBMCs, or DNA extracted from either sample type. The immunoSEQ Assay, a bias-controlled multiplex PCR, was used to amplify TCRbeta CDR3 regions from genomic DNA. From the authors' description of their analysis: The number of nucleated cells in each sample was estimated from the amplification of reference gene primers within the assay. To quantify the absolute abundance of each unique TCRbeta CDR3 rearrangement, sequence reads were collapsed and filtered. For each sample, productive Simpson clonality was calculated as the square root of Simpson's diversity index over productive rearrangements. Sourced from immuneACCESS, this table was stored by TCRdb with only in-frame sequences that have V and J called. A share of the clones is absent; for the studies checked, an unresolved V gene accounts for under half, and the remainder has no known explanation. From that table come the V and J calls and clone size; the DNA was used to work out D and trimming. The sample profile shows a few hundred thousand clones; around 84% of them were found once. About a sixth of the sample belongs to the ten largest clones.

Only a few counts were recorded for this clone. There is no known antigen for this receptor. Base qualities are missing; no much larger clone stands one base away. The TCR sequence derives from an elderly woman with active or convalescent COVID-19. The sample was peripheral blood.

In nucleotides, the sequence is TGTGCCAGTAGTACCCCCCTGACAGGGGCTTACAATGAGCAGTTCTTC. Its coded protein is CASSTPLTGAYNEQFF. The sequence is built from TRBV19 and TRBJ2-1; a stretch of 8 junction bases matches TRBD1. In the germline V gene (reference sequence), CDR1 corresponds to LNHDA and CDR2 to SQIVND. Trimming takes 4 bases off V and 4 bases off J; junction bases not matched to a gene: 9. From the cysteine through the phenylalanine, the CDR3 covers 16 amino acids. Only the CDR3 region is kept as DNA, spanning 48 bases read in frame from base 1.